These 17 T cell receptor beta chains came from one sample sequenced in a study of shared clonotypes between healthy human individuals. Sequenced by immunoSEQ multiplex PCR; TCRdb stores in-frame clones only, minus some. The data hold millions of clones, with about 95% observed a single time. CD8 cells classed as naive were CD45RO-negative and positively selected for CCR7, excluding terminally differentiated effector memory CD45RA+ cells. Sequencing was carried out using naive CD8+ T cells sorted from blood. The receptors here all came from a man aged 18 to 30 in good health.

V gene TRBV7-6 combines with J gene TRBJ2-7, with D tentatively TRBD1 or TRBD2 (5 bases each). There are 15 residues in the CDR3. Per the germline V gene, CDR1 is SGHVS and CDR2 is FNYEAQ. Trimming left V 6 bases short and J 0 bases short, with 15 bases between. This CDR3 is CASSSPGTYSYEQYF. Written as DNA, the CDR3 is TGTGCCAGCAGTTCCCCCGGGACGTACTCCTACGAGCAGTACTTC.

The gene calls are TRBV27 and TRBJ2-1; D remains ambiguous. Per germline, CDR1 MNHEY and CDR2 SMNVEV (reference sequence). The CDR3 runs 14 residues. The V gene lost 2 bases and the J gene lost 2 bases, with 7 bases spanning the gap. The CDR3, as DNA: TGTGCCAGCAGTTTACAGTTAACCTACAATGAGCAGTTCTTC. This gives the protein CASSLQLTYNEQFF.

V gene TRBV9 combines with J gene TRBJ2-7, with D possibly being TRBD1 (6 bases). With 4 bases removed from V and 6 bases from J, the gap between germline ends came to 14 bases. The CDR3 covers 13 residues. CDR1 and CDR2 from the germline V gene are SGDLS and YYNGEE. The CDR3 loop is CASSTGGQTEQYF. The CDR3, as DNA: TGTGCCAGCAGCACGGGTGGACAGACCGAGCAGTACTTC.

V gene TRBV6-5 combines with J gene TRBJ2-5, with 8 bases identical to TRBD1. V lost 2 bases and J lost 4; bases outside the gene matches: 3. Germline CDR1 MNHEY, CDR2 SVGAGI. The CDR3 totals 14 residues. This CDR3 reads CASSYGQGTETQYF. The CDR3 nucleotides read TGTGCCAGCAGTTACGGACAGGGAACAGAGACCCAGTACTTC.

The chain carries TRBV5-1 and TRBJ2-7; 9 nucleotides line up with TRBD1. The length of the CDR3 is 15 residues. CDR1 is SGHRS, CDR2 YFSETQ, per germline. V was pared by 4 bases and J by 1 base, with 6 bases of the junction left unmatched. The CDR3, as DNA: TGCGCCAGCAGCGAAGGGACAGGGCCTTCCTACGAGCAGTACTTC. Translating gives CASSEGTGPSYEQYF.

This chain uses TRBV4-2 with TRBJ1-1; the D is unclear. Germline V gives CDR1 LGHNA, CDR2 YNFKEQ. This CDR3 has 16 amino acids. The V end was cut by 0 bases, the J end by 9 bases, with 20 bases between. The CDR3 DNA follows: TGTGCCAGCAGCCAAGAAATGGTAAACCTAGGCAAGAAAGCTTTCTTT. The encoded protein is CASSQEMVNLGKKAFF.

CDR3 bases: TGTGCCAGTAACAGGGGCCAACGCAATGAGCAGTTCTTC. Amino acid sequence: CASNRGQRNEQFF. The V and J genes are TRBV6-1 and TRBJ2-1, with 7 nucleotides matching TRBD1. The germline gives CDR1 MNHNS, CDR2 SASEGT. The V gene end was trimmed by 9 bases and the J gene end by 6 bases; junction bases not matched to a gene: 8. The CDR3 consists of 13 residues.

This sequence joins TRBV7-2 and TRBJ2-1; 15 positions agree with TRBD2. Germline V gene data show CDR1 as SGHTA and CDR2 as FQGNSA. The length of the CDR3 is 17 residues. V lost 3 bases to trimming and J lost 8 bases; unmatched junction nucleotides: 8. The CDR3 sequence: CASSFRTSGRATHEQFF. Here the CDR3 DNA reads TGTGCCAGCAGCTTCCGGACTAGCGGGAGGGCCACGCATGAGCAGTTCTTC.

This clone was seen just once. V usage is TRBV9 and J usage is TRBJ2-5; TRBD2 aligns across 9 bases. After removal of 3 bases from V and 0 bases from J, the junction contained 9 bases not matched to a gene. Germline-derived CDR1 and CDR2 are SGDLS and YYNGEE. The CDR3 totals 17 residues. This CDR3 is CASSAFDSGGYQETQYF. In DNA form, the CDR3 reads TGTGCCAGCAGCGCCTTTGATAGCGGGGGATACCAAGAGACCCAGTACTTC.

Remarks on this clone: Different DNA sequences within this sample yield the same CDR3. The V gene is TRBV11-3, the J gene TRBJ1-1; weak D call: TRBD1 (6 bases). Per the germline V gene, CDR1 is SGHNT and CDR2 is YENEEA. The CDR3 has 13 residues. Trimming stripped 1 base from V and 8 bases from J, with 11 bases between. This CDR3 is CASSLGSGAEAFF. In DNA, the CDR3 is TGTGCCAGCAGCTTAGGCTCGGGGGCGGAAGCTTTCTTT.

This chain uses TRBV27 with TRBJ2-5; D ambiguous. The CDR3 is 13 residues long. Trimming took 5 bases from V and 5 from J, leaving 12 bases between them. CDR1 MNHEY and CDR2 SMNVEV come from the germline V gene (reference sequence). In nucleotides, the CDR3 is TGTGCCAGCAGTCTCCTAGTAGGGGAGACCCAGTACTTC. The encoded protein is CASSLLVGETQYF.

The rearrangement uses TRBV2 and TRBJ1-3; D gene unclear. The CDR3 is 16 residues long. The germline CDR1 and CDR2 sequences are SNHLY and FYNNEI. The germline V and J ends were trimmed by 7 bases and 0 bases, with 16 bases remaining between them. The CDR3 DNA is TGTGCCAGCACCCCGACACAGATCTCCTCTGGAAACACCATATATTTT. Translation: CASTPTQISSGNTIYF. Looking up the rest from reference TRBV2 and TRBJ1-3 gives the full variable domain: EPEVTQTPSHQVTQMGQEVILRCVPISNHLYFYWYRQILGQKVEFLVSFYNNEISEKSEIFDDQFSVERPDGSNFTLKIRSTKLEDSAMYFCASTPTQISSGNTIYFGEGSWLTVV.

J is TRBJ1-5 and V is TRBV19; D gene ambiguous. The CDR3 is made up of 14 amino acids. Trimming pared 3 bases from V and 8 bases from J, leaving 14 bases between. Germline V gives CDR1 LNHDA, CDR2 SQIVND (reference sequence). The CDR3 is CASSILEHYEPQHF. The CDR3 bases are TGTGCCAGTAGTATCTTGGAACATTATGAGCCCCAGCATTTT.

In its sample, this clone was seen once. The rearrangement uses TRBV5-1 and TRBJ2-2; 7 nucleotides agree with TRBD2. The CDR3 has 18 amino acids. V lost 0 bases to trimming and J lost 1 base; unmatched junction nucleotides: 9. Germline V gene lookup returns CDR1 SGHRS and CDR2 YFSETQ. The CDR3 DNA reads as TGCGCCAGCAGCTTGGCCCCAGCTACGGGAGGGAACACCGGGGAGCTGTTTTTT. Translated, it gives CASSLAPATGGNTGELFF.

This sequence joins TRBV4-3 and TRBJ2-7, with D possibly TRBD1 on 5 matching bases. Germline assignment: CDR1 LGHNA and CDR2 YSLEER. V was trimmed by 0 bases and J by 1 base, leaving 10 bases between them. The CDR3 consists of 15 residues. CDR3 coding DNA: TGCGCCAGCAGCCAAGAGGCGGACACGTCCTACGAGCAGTACTTC. Translating gives CASSQEADTSYEQYF.

This rearrangement joins TRBV27 to TRBJ2-7, with D perhaps TRBD1 or TRBD2 (6 bases each). V lost 6 bases and J 3 bases, leaving 15 bases between the germline ends. The CDR3 is 14 residues long. From germline, CDR1 is MNHEY and CDR2 SMNVEV (reference sequence). This chain's CDR3 is CASSPRGGFYEQYF. CDR3 in DNA: TGTGCCAGCAGCCCCCGAGGGGGGTTCTACGAGCAGTACTTC.

The chain uses TRBV28 and TRBJ2-5; 10 bases fit TRBD1. Germline assignment: CDR1 MDHEN and CDR2 SYDVKM. CDR3 size: 13 residues. V was pared by 6 bases and J by 5 bases, with 3 bases of the junction left unmatched. CDR3 coding DNA: TGTGCCAGCAGGACAGGGGGCGCGGAGACCCAGTACTTC. Protein sequence: CASRTGGAETQYF.